This T cell receptor (beta chain) appears in the sequencing data of a study of Ad26.COV2.S vaccination and SARS-CoV-2 variants (dated by TCRdb to the early 2020s). Study-level background: Donors in the vaccine arm were drawn from COV1001, a multicentre, randomized, double-blind, placebo-controlled phase I-IIa trial testing Ad26.COV2.S in healthy adults. Dosing of Ad26.COV2.S was intramuscular, at either 5x10^10 or 1x10^11 viral particles, delivered as one shot or as two shots spaced 56 days apart. Sequencing of the TCRbeta repertoire served to evaluate the specificity and breadth of SARS-CoV-2-reactive T cell receptors following Ad26.COV2.S vaccination. A total of approximately 32 samples were included in the TCR-sequenced set, comprising about 20 Ad26.COV2.S vaccine recipients, 5 placebo recipients and 8 SARS-CoV-2 convalescent individuals. Blinding of investigators to trial group allocation was maintained during experiments and outcome assessment. Trial participants were randomized into five groups of five: low-dose or high-dose Ad26.COV2.S given once or twice, or placebo on both occasions.

About this clone: The antigen this receptor binds is unknown. No much larger clonotype is one base removed from it; base qualities were not supplied.

Results the study describes overall, beyond this receptor: The authors noted that total T cell responses may have been underestimated by the TCR breadth and depth analyses. Non-spike TCR breadth was comparable between vaccine and placebo recipients, consistent with the vaccine containing only spike. The study was not powered to compare responses between vaccine doses or regimens. After vaccination, spike-specific CD8+ and CD4+ T cell responses were reported to show substantial breadth. Compared with placebo recipients, Ad26.COV2.S recipients showed higher spike-specific TCR breadth (P = 0.0014).

The immunoSEQ Assay was used to sequence TCRbeta CDR3 regions. After extraction, genomic DNA underwent amplification by bias-controlled multiplex PCR, followed by high-throughput sequencing. Processing in the source paper ran as follows. Collapsing and filtering of sequences were performed to quantify the absolute abundance of each unique TCRbeta CDR3 region. T cell fraction was estimated by normalization of TCRbeta template counts to usable DNA, with usable DNA being measured through amplification of reference genes present in all nucleated cells. Repertoire TCRs were annotated as SARS-CoV-2-specific by exact matching of V gene, CDR3 amino acid sequence and J gene to a known reactive TCR set. MIRA supplied the reference SARS-CoV-2 TCR set, which was filtered for enrichment in COVID-19-positive ImmuneCODE repertoires so that public or cross-reactive TCRs were removed. Drawing on the MIRA antigens, annotated TCRs were analysed further at the level of specific ORF or position within ORF. Depth was the summed frequency of annotated unique rearrangements, while breadth was defined as annotated unique rearrangements over total unique productive rearrangements. Group comparisons of TCR breadth used two-sided Wilcoxon rank-sum tests. TCRdb took this table from immuneACCESS and kept in-frame rearrangements with V and J called. Such tables lack part of the clones; where checked against another copy, unresolved V genes explain under half of the gap, and the rest is unexplained. V, J and clone size are taken as reported in that table, and D and trimming were inferred from the DNA itself. Counted in this sample were about 480,000 clones; around 88% of them appeared once. Together, the top ten hold 13% of the sample.

Trimming removed 2 bases from V and 4 bases from J, leaving 18 bases between the germline ends. The CDR3 measures 18 amino acids from cysteine to phenylalanine. The sequence is cut down to CDR3 DNA, 54 bases in frame from base 1. Taken with the paper, the label for treatment or condition translates to: 19 received Ad26.COV2.S at low or high dose, single or two shots; a few received placebo; per-sample allocation not given. For vaccine and placebo recipients, the sequenced repertoires came from samples collected on day 63 after the first injection. In Cohort 1b, about two dozen adults aged 18-55 years were enrolled at a single site in Boston, USA, between 29 July and 7 August 2020. Ad26.COV2.S was a replication-incompetent adenovirus type 26 vector that expressed a prefusion-stabilized SARS-CoV-2 spike protein derived from the original Wuhan strain.

The receptor's source is a person aged 18 to 65 who received the Ad26.COV2.S COVID-19 vaccine or a placebo. The source was peripheral blood, collected in a trial of Ad26.COV2.S vaccine versus placebo. The chain uses TRBV6-7 and TRBJ1-6; TRBD1 is possibly the D segment (5 matching bases). TRBV6-7 falls under the ORF class, with uncertain function. CDR3 loop: CASSYSSPAPGYNSPLHF. The nucleotide sequence reads as follows: TGTGCCAGCAGTTACAGTTCCCCCGCTCCAGGGTATAATTCACCCCTCCACTTT.